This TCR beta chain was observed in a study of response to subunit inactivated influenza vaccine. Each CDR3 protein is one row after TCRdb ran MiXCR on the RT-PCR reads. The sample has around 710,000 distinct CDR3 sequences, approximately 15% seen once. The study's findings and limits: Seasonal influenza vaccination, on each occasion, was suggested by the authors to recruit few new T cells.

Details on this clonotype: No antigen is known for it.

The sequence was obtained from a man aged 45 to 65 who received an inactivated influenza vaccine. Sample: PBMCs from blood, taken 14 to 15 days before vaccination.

Here the CDR3 reads CASSSQGGRSQETQYF. The CDR3 DNA reads TGTGCCAGCAGTTCCCAGGGGGGCCGGTCCCAAGAGACCCAGTACTTC. The V and J genes are TRBV7-8 and TRBJ2-5; TRBD1 is a possible D gene (7 bases). The CDR3 loop spans 16 amino acids. Trimming removed 6 bases at V and 1 base at J, with 18 bases between. Germline V lookup: CDR1 SGHVS, CDR2 FQNEAQ.